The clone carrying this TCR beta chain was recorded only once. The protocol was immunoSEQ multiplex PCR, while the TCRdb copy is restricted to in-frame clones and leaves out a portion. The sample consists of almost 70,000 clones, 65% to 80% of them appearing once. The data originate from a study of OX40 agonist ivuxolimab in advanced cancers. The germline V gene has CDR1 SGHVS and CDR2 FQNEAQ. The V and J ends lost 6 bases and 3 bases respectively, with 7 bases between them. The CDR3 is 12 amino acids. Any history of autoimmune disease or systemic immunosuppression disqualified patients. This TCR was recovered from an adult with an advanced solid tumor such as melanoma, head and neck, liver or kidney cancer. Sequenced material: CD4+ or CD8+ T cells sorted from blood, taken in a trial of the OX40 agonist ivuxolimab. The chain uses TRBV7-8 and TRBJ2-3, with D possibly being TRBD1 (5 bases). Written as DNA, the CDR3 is TGTGCCAGCAGAGCAGGGACAGATACGCAGTATTTT. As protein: CASRAGTDTQYF.